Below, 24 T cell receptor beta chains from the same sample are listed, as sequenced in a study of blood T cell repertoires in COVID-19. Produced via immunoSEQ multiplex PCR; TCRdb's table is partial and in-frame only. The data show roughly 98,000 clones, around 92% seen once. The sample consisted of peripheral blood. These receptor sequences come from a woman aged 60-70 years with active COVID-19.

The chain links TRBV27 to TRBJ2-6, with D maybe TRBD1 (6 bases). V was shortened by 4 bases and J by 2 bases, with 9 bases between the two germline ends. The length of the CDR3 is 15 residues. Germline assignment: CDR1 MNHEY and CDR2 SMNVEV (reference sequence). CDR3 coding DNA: TGTGCCAGCAGTTCCACAGGGACTGGGGCCAACGTCCTGACTTTC. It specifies CASSSTGTGANVLTF. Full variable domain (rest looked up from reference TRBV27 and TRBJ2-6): EAQVTQNPRYLITVTGKKLTVTCSQNMNHEYMSWYRQDPGLGLRQIYYSMNVEVTDKGDVPEGYKVSRKEKRNFPLILESPSPNQTSLYFCASSSTGTGANVLTFGAGSRLTVL.

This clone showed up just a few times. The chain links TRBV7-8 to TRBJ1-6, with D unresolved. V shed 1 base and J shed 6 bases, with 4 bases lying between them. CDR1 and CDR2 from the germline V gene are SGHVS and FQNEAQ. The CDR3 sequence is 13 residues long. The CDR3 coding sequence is TGTGCCAGCAGCTTAGGCGTTAATTCACCCCTCCACTTT. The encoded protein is CASSLGVNSPLHF.

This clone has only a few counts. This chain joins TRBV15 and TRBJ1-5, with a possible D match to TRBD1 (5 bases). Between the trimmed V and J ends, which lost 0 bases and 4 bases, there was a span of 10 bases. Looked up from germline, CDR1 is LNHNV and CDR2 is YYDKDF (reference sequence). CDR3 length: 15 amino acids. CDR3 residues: CATSRDRVGNQPQHF. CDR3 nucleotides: TGTGCCACCAGCAGAGACAGGGTGGGGAATCAGCCCCAGCATTTT.

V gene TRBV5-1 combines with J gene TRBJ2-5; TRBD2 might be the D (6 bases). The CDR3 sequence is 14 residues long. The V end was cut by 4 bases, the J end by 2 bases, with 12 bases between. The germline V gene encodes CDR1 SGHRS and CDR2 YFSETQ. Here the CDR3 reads CASSLGSGQETQYF. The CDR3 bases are TGCGCCAGCAGCCTCGGGAGTGGGCAAGAGACCCAGTACTTC. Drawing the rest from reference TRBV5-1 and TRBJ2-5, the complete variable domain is KAGVTQTPRYLIKTRGQQVTLSCSPISGHRSVSWYQQTPGQGLQFLFEYFSETQRNKGNFPGRFSGRQFSNSRSEMNVSTLELGDSALYLCASSLGSGQETQYFGPGTRLLVL.

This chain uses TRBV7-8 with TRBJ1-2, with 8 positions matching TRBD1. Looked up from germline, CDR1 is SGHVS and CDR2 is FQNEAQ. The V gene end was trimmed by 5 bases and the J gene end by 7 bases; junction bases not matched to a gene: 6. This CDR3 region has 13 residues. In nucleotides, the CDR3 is TGTGCCAGCAGCCAGCAGGACAGGGCTGGCTACACCTTC. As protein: CASSQQDRAGYTF.

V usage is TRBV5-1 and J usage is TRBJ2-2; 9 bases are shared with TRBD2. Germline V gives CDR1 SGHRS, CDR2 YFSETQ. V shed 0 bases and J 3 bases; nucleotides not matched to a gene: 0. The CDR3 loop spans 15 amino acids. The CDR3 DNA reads TGCGCCAGCAGCTTGGCTAGCGGGGACACCGGGGAGCTGTTTTTT. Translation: CASSLASGDTGELFF.

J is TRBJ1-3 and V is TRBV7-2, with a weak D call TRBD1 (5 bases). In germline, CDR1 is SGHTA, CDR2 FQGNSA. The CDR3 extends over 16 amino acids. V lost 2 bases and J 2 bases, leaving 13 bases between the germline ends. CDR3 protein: CASSLSRAKAGNTIYF. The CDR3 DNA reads TGTGCCAGCAGCTTAAGCAGGGCGAAAGCTGGAAACACCATATATTTT.

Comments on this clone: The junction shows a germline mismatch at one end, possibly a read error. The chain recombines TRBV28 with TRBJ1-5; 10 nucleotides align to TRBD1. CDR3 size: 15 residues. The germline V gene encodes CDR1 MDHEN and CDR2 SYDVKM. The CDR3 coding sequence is TGTGCCAGCAGTGCGCCGGGACAGGGGACTCAGCCCCGGCATTTT. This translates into CASSAPGQGTQPRHF. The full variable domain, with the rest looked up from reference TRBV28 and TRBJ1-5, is DVKVTQSSRYLVKRTGEKVFLECVQDMDHENMFWYRQDPGLGLRLIYFSYDVKMKEKGDIPEGYSVSREKKERFSLILESASTNQTSMYLCASSAPGQGTQPRHFGDGTRLSIL.

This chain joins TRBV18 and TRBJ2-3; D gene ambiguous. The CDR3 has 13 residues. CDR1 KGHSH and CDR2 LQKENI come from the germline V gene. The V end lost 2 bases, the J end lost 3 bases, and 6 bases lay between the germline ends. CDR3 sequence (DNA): TGTGCCAGCTCACCAGCAGGTACAGATACGCAGTATTTT. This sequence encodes CASSPAGTDTQYF.

CDR3 DNA: TGTGCCAGCAGCTTGGCCTCGGGGGGGCCCGGCAATGAGCAGTTCTTC. Translated: CASSLASGGPGNEQFF. V and J are TRBV5-6 and TRBJ2-1; 8 bases agree with TRBD2. This CDR3 is 16 amino acids long. Germline V gene sequence: CDR1 SGHDT, CDR2 YYEEEE. The trim removed 0 bases at V and 6 bases at J, leaving 8 bases unmatched.

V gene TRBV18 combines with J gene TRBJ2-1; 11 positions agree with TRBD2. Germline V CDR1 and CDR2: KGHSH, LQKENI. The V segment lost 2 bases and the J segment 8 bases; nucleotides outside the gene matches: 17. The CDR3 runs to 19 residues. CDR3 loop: CASSPLGGGTSGRIYEQFF. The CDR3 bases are TGTGCCAGCTCACCATTGGGGGGCGGCACTAGCGGGAGAATATATGAGCAGTTCTTC.

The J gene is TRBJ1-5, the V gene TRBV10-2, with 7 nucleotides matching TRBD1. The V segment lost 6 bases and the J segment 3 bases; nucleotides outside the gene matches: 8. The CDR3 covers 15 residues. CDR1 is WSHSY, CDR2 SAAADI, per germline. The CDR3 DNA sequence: TGCGCCAGCAGGCGGGGGGGACAGTTCAATCAGCCCCAGCATTTT. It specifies CASRRGGQFNQPQHF.

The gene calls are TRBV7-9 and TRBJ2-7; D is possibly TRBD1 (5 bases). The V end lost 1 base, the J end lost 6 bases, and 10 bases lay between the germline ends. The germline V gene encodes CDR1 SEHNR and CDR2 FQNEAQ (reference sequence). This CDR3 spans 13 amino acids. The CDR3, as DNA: TGTGCCAGCAGCTTAGGGACAAGGGGCGAGCAGTACTTC. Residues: CASSLGTRGEQYF.

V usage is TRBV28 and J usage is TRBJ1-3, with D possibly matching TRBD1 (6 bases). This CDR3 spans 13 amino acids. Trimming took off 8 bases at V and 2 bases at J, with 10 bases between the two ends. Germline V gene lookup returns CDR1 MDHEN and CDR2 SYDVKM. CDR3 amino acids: CASRWTAGNTIYF. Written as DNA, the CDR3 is TGTGCCAGCCGCTGGACAGCTGGAAACACCATATATTTT.

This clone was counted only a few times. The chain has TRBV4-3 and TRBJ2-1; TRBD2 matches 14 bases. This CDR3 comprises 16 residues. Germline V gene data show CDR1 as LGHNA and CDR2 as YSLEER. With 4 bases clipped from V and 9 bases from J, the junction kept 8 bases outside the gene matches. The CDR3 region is CASSPMTSGGAGEQFF. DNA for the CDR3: TGCGCCAGCAGCCCGATGACTAGCGGGGGGGCTGGTGAGCAGTTCTTC.

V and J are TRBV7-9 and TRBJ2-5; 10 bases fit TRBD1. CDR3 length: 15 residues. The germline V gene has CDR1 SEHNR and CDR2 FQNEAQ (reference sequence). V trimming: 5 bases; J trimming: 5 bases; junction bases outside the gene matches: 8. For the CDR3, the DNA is TGTGCCAGCAGCCGATCAGACAGGGGGCGTGAGACCCAGTACTTC. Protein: CASSRSDRGRETQYF. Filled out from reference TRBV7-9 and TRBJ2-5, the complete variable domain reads DTGVSQNPRHKITKRGQNVTFRCDPISEHNRLYWYRQTLGQGPEFLTYFQNEAQLEKSRLLSDRFSAERPKGSFSTLEIQRTEQGDSAMYLCASSRSDRGRETQYFGPGTRLLVL.

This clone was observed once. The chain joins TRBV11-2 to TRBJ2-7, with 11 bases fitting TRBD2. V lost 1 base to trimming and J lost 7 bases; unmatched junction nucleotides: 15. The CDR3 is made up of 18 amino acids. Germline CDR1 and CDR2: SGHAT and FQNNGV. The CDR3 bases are TGTGCCAGCAGCTTAGGCGGGGCGGCTAGCGGGGGGCTGTGGGAGCAGTACTTC. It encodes CASSLGGAASGGLWEQYF.

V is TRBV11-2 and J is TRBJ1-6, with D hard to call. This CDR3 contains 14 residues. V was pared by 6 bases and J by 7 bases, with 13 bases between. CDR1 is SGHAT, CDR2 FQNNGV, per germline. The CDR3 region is CASRAAFSNSPLHF. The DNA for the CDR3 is TGTGCCAGCAGGGCGGCTTTCTCCAATTCACCCCTCCACTTT.

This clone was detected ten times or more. CDR3: CASSPNQGAGQPQHF. The CDR3, as DNA: TGTGCCAGCTCACCTAATCAGGGGGCTGGTCAGCCCCAGCATTTT. The chain links TRBV18 to TRBJ1-5, with 8 bases fitting TRBD1. Germline assignment: CDR1 KGHSH and CDR2 LQKENI. J gave up 6 bases and V 3 bases, and 7 bases lay outside the gene matches. The CDR3 length is 15 residues. Using reference TRBV18 and TRBJ1-5 for the parts outside the CDR3, the full variable domain is NAGVMQNPRHLVRRRGQEARLRCSPMKGHSHVYWYRQLPEEGLKFMVYLQKENIIDESGMPKERFSAEFPKEGPSILRIQQVVRGDSAAYFCASSPNQGAGQPQHFGDGTRLSIL.

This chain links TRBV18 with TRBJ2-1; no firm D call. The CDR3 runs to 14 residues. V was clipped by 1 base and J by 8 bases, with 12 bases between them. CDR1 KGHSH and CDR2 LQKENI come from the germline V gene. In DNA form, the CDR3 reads TGTGCCAGCTCACCACAAACCGGGTCAGATGAGCAGTTCTTC. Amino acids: CASSPQTGSDEQFF.

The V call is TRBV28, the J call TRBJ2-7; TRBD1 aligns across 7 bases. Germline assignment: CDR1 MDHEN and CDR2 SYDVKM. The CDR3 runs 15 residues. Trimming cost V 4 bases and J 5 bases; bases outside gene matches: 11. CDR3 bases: TGTGCCAGCAGTTCACCCGGACAGGCTTGGAACGAGCAGTACTTC. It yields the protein CASSSPGQAWNEQYF. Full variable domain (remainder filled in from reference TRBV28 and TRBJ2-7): DVKVTQSSRYLVKRTGEKVFLECVQDMDHENMFWYRQDPGLGLRLIYFSYDVKMKEKGDIPEGYSVSREKKERFSLILESASTNQTSMYLCASSSPGQAWNEQYFGPGTRLTVT.

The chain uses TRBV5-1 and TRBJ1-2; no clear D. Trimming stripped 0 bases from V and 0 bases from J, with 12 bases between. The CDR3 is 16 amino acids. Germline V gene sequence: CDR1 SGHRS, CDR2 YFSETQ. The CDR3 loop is CASSLGANSPNYGYTF. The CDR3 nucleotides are TGCGCCAGCAGCTTGGGGGCCAATAGTCCTAACTATGGCTACACCTTC. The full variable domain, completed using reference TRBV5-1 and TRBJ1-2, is KAGVTQTPRYLIKTRGQQVTLSCSPISGHRSVSWYQQTPGQGLQFLFEYFSETQRNKGNFPGRFSGRQFSNSRSEMNVSTLELGDSALYLCASSLGANSPNYGYTFGSGTRLTVV.

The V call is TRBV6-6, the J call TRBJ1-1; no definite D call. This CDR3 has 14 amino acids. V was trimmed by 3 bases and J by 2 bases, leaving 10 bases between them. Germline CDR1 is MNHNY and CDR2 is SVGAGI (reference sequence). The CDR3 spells CASSYQDFNTEAFF. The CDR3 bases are TGTGCCAGCAGTTATCAGGACTTTAACACTGAAGCTTTCTTT.

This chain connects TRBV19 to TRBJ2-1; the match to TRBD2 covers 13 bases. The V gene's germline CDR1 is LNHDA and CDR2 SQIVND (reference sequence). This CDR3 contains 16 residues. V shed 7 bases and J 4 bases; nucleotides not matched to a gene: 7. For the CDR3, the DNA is TGTGCCAGTACCTCTAAACTAGCGGGAGGGTACAATGAGCAGTTCTTC. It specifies CASTSKLAGGYNEQFF.